The rows below give T cell receptor beta chains drawn from one sample of a study of blood T cell repertoires in COVID-19. Some clones are missing from TCRdb's copy, which holds only in-frame ones; the method was immunoSEQ multiplex PCR. This table has around 60,000 clones, around four fifths appearing once. The source material was peripheral blood. The receptor set was obtained from a man older than 75 with acute or convalescent COVID-19. CDR3s include the opening cysteine and the closing phenylalanine or tryptophan. Each record gives: clone size, D gene, V gene, J gene, CDR3 DNA, CDR3 protein. The D gene is left open where the match is weak. Some rows mark clone size as missing; the rest say once, few, many or name a class of expanded clone.

clone_size: .; d_call: TRBD2; v_call: TRBV18; j_call: TRBJ2-4; cdr3_nt: TGTGCCAGCTCATCGGGACTAGCAGGCCCGTTGGGCAAAAACATTCAGTACTTC; cdr3_aa: CASSSGLAGPLGKNIQYF
clone_size: .; d_call: TRBD1; v_call: TRBV6-1; j_call: TRBJ2-3; cdr3_nt: TGTGCCAGCAGTGTAAACCTAGGGACAGGGGGCGCGAATACGCAGTATTTT; cdr3_aa: CASSVNLGTGGANTQYF
clone_size: once; d_call: TRBD1; v_call: TRBV10-3; j_call: TRBJ1-5; cdr3_nt: TGTGCCATCAGGAAAACAGGGGATAGCAATCAGCCCCAGCATTTT; cdr3_aa: CAIRKTGDSNQPQHF
clone_size: .; d_call: .; v_call: TRBV18; j_call: TRBJ2-7; cdr3_nt: TGTGCCAGCTCACCCAACTCCTACGAGCAGTACTTC; cdr3_aa: CASSPNSYEQYF
clone_size: .; d_call: TRBD1; v_call: TRBV4-1; j_call: TRBJ2-5; cdr3_nt: TGCGCCAGCAGCCGCACAGGACAGGTCCTCCGGGAGACCCAGTACTTC; cdr3_aa: CASSRTGQVLRETQYF
clone_size: .; d_call: TRBD2; v_call: TRBV2; j_call: TRBJ2-3; cdr3_nt: TGTGCCAGCAACCAGCGGGGGGAAGCAGATACGCAGTATTTT; cdr3_aa: CASNQRGEADTQYF
clone_size: .; d_call: .; v_call: TRBV7-9; j_call: TRBJ1-1; cdr3_nt: TGTGCCAGCAGCGCATTAGACAGGAACATGAACACTGAAGCTTTCTTT; cdr3_aa: CASSALDRNMNTEAFF
clone_size: .; d_call: TRBD1; v_call: TRBV5-5; j_call: TRBJ2-7; cdr3_nt: TGTGCCAGCAGCCTATCCGGGACAGGGGCTTGGAGTTCGGACTTC; cdr3_aa: CASSLSGTGAWSSDF
clone_size: .; d_call: .; v_call: TRBV7-8; j_call: TRBJ1-5; cdr3_nt: TGTGCCAGCAGCTTAGCGCTCAGGGTAGGGCAGCCCCAGCATTTT; cdr3_aa: CASSLALRVGQPQHF
clone_size: many; d_call: .; v_call: TRBV6-6; j_call: TRBJ1-4; cdr3_nt: TGTGCCAGCTGCCGGGACTTTAATGAAAAACTGTTTTTT; cdr3_aa: CASCRDFNEKLFF
clone_size: .; d_call: .; v_call: TRBV6-6; j_call: TRBJ1-6; cdr3_nt: TGTGCCAGCCGTAGGGAGGGGGTGGGGGATAATTCACCCCTCCACTTT; cdr3_aa: CASRREGVGDNSPLHF
clone_size: .; d_call: TRBD1; v_call: TRBV6-5; j_call: TRBJ2-7; cdr3_nt: TGTGCCAGCAGCCTAGAAACCGGGACAGCCTACGAGCAGTACTTC; cdr3_aa: CASSLETGTAYEQYF
clone_size: .; d_call: .; v_call: TRBV19; j_call: TRBJ2-1; cdr3_nt: TGTGCCAGTACCACGATTAGAAGCAATGAGCAGTTCTTC; cdr3_aa: CASTTIRSNEQFF
clone_size: .; d_call: TRBD1; v_call: TRBV15; j_call: TRBJ2-4; cdr3_nt: TGTGCCACCAGCACGGACAGGGTCATTCAGTACTTC; cdr3_aa: CATSTDRVIQYF
clone_size: once; d_call: .; v_call: TRBV6-6; j_call: TRBJ1-3; cdr3_nt: TGTGCCAGCCGGGACACCAAAACCTCTGGAAACACCATATATTTT; cdr3_aa: CASRDTKTSGNTIYF
clone_size: .; d_call: .; v_call: TRBV19; j_call: TRBJ1-1; cdr3_nt: TGTGCCAGTAGTATTACAAAGGGGAGGCGGACTGAAGCTTTCTTT; cdr3_aa: CASSITKGRRTEAFF
clone_size: .; d_call: .; v_call: TRBV6-5; j_call: TRBJ2-3; cdr3_nt: TGTGCCAGCATTGCTCGACTCACAGATACGCAGTATTTT; cdr3_aa: CASIARLTDTQYF
clone_size: .; d_call: .; v_call: TRBV7-9; j_call: TRBJ1-1; cdr3_nt: TGTGCCAGCAGCTTATATTCGAACACTGAAGCTTTCTTT; cdr3_aa: CASSLYSNTEAFF
clone_size: few; d_call: TRBD1; v_call: TRBV27; j_call: TRBJ2-3; cdr3_nt: TGTGCCAGCATGAGAAGAAAGGGGGCCACAGATACGCAGTATTTT; cdr3_aa: CASMRRKGATDTQYF
clone_size: .; d_call: .; v_call: TRBV13; j_call: TRBJ2-3; cdr3_nt: TGTGCCAGCAGCTTCAGGCAGGCCGTCACAGATACGCAGTATTTT; cdr3_aa: CASSFRQAVTDTQYF
clone_size: .; d_call: TRBD1; v_call: TRBV27; j_call: TRBJ2-1; cdr3_nt: TGTGCCAGCAGTTTCCGGGACAGGGTTCGTAATGAGCAGTTCTTC; cdr3_aa: CASSFRDRVRNEQFF
clone_size: .; d_call: .; v_call: TRBV10-2; j_call: TRBJ2-4; cdr3_nt: TGCGCCAGCAGTGGATCAGGGCAGTACATTCAGTACTTC; cdr3_aa: CASSGSGQYIQYF
clone_size: .; d_call: .; v_call: TRBV2; j_call: TRBJ1-5; cdr3_nt: TGTGCCAGCAGTAAAGGGCCCGGGGTATCCAATCAGCCCCAGCATTTT; cdr3_aa: CASSKGPGVSNQPQHF
clone_size: .; d_call: .; v_call: TRBV30; j_call: TRBJ2-7; cdr3_nt: TGTGCCTGGAGTGTTTCTACCGATTGGGGGCTCTCCTACGAGCAGTACTTC; cdr3_aa: CAWSVSTDWGLSYEQYF
clone_size: .; d_call: .; v_call: TRBV3-1/TRBV3-2; j_call: TRBJ1-2; cdr3_nt: TGTGCCAGCAGCCAAGATTGGGGGGGTGGCTACACCTTC; cdr3_aa: CASSQDWGGGYTF
clone_size: once; d_call: TRBD2; v_call: TRBV3-1/TRBV3-2; j_call: TRBJ2-7; cdr3_nt: TGTGCCAGCAGCCAATCAAGCGGGGGGAGCTGGGAGCAGTACTTC; cdr3_aa: CASSQSSGGSWEQYF
clone_size: .; d_call: TRBD1; v_call: TRBV29-1; j_call: TRBJ2-2; cdr3_nt: TGCAGCGTCCATAGGGACAGCTACACCGGGGAGCTGTTTTTT; cdr3_aa: CSVHRDSYTGELFF
clone_size: .; d_call: .; v_call: TRBV7-2; j_call: TRBJ2-5; cdr3_nt: TGTGCCAGCAGCTTTGGGGAGAGGGAGACCCAGTACTTC; cdr3_aa: CASSFGERETQYF
clone_size: few; d_call: .; v_call: TRBV3-1/TRBV3-2; j_call: TRBJ1-4; cdr3_nt: TGTGCCAGCAGCCGGCCAGGGGATGAAAAACTGTTTTTT; cdr3_aa: CASSRPGDEKLFF
clone_size: .; d_call: .; v_call: TRBV2; j_call: TRBJ2-7; cdr3_nt: TGTGCCAGCAACGAAGGCTTTGTGGACCGCGGGGAGCAGTACTTC; cdr3_aa: CASNEGFVDRGEQYF
clone_size: .; d_call: TRBD1; v_call: TRBV28; j_call: TRBJ2-5; cdr3_nt: TGTGCCAGCAGTACCCCCGGGACAGGGGTAGAGACCCAGTACTTC; cdr3_aa: CASSTPGTGVETQYF
clone_size: .; d_call: TRBD2; v_call: TRBV12-3/TRBV12-4; j_call: TRBJ2-3; cdr3_nt: TGTGCCAGCAGCAGGACTAGTCCTACGCAGTATTTT; cdr3_aa: CASSRTSPTQYF
clone_size: .; d_call: TRBD2; v_call: TRBV4-1; j_call: TRBJ2-1; cdr3_nt: TGCGCCAGCAGCCAAGGAGAGGCTAGCGGTGATGAGCAGTTCTTC; cdr3_aa: CASSQGEASGDEQFF
clone_size: .; d_call: TRBD1; v_call: TRBV25-1; j_call: TRBJ1-1; cdr3_nt: TGTGCCAGCAGTGCTAGGACAGGCCGCACTGAAGCTTTCTTT; cdr3_aa: CASSARTGRTEAFF
clone_size: .; d_call: TRBD1; v_call: TRBV3-1/TRBV3-2; j_call: TRBJ1-6; cdr3_nt: TGTGCCAGCAGCCAAGTACAGGGGAATTCACCCCTCCACTTT; cdr3_aa: CASSQVQGNSPLHF